This T cell receptor beta chain derives from a study of blood T cell repertoires in COVID-19. Under the authors' procedure: Scientists estimated how many nucleated cells there were by amplifying reference gene primers. The data were produced by immunoSEQ multiplex PCR, yet TCRdb's version contains in-frame clones alone and is incomplete. That table gives V, J and clone size, and the DNA gave D and trimming. The data contain some 360,000 clones, around nine tenths of them singletons. The J segment lost 4 bases and the V segment lost 1 base, leaving 4 bases of the junction unmatched. The germline V gene encodes CDR1 SGHTA and CDR2 FQGTGA. The CDR3 is 15 residues long. All enrollees were roughly 18 to 100 years old and from approximately 24 US areas. Each participant's cohort was designated according to participant-reported clinical history. Before they entered the study, exposed participants had met a COVID-19 case within 2 weeks.

Specimen: PBMCs or T cells enriched from blood (not recorded which). The TCR sequence derives from a woman aged 30 to 39 who had been exposed to COVID-19. The chain links TRBV7-3 to TRBJ2-1; 7 bases are shared with TRBD1. The DNA of the CDR3 is TGTGCCAGCAGCTTAAGGGGACAGAAGTACAATGAGCAGTTCTTC. Translated, it gives CASSLRGQKYNEQFF. The entire variable domain, with the rest obtained from reference TRBV7-3 and TRBJ2-1, is as follows: GAGVSQTPSNKVTEKGKYVELRCDPISGHTALYWYRQSLGQGPEFLIYFQGTGAADDSGLPNDRFFAVRPEGSVSTLKIQRTERGDSAVYLCASSLRGQKYNEQFFGPGTRLTVL.